At least ten counts were recorded for the clone carrying this TCR beta chain. What it recognizes is unknown. Patients chosen for sequencing had shown CD8+CD57+ cell expansion by flow cytometry. Among the patients, none had received any therapy at the time of blood sampling. CDR1 MNHEY and CDR2 SMNVEV come from the germline V gene (reference sequence). The CDR3 is 14 amino acids. V was pared by 3 bases and J by 3 bases, with 12 bases between. These data are taken from a study of CD8+CD57+ T cells in acquired aplastic anemia. On the study more broadly: An average of roughly 3 ug of DNA was obtained from sorted CD4+ and CD8+ cells.

Profiling that covered TCR beta VDJ and CDR3 relied on genomic DNA as its template. TCRdb reprocessed the reads with MiXCR, giving one entry per CDR3 protein. The table lists some 200,000 distinct CDR3 sequences, roughly 50% of them singletons. Findings and caveats of the study: Patients shared 25 to 30 CD8+ CDR3 sequences with controls. Patients were compared with controls for CD8+ Simpson's diversity, and no significant difference emerged.

The chain recombines TRBV27 with TRBJ2-7, with D uncertain. The source of this sequence is a human donor with aplastic anemia. The sequencing sample was made of sorted CD4+, CD8+, or CD8+CD57+ T cells (not recorded which) from PBMCs. CDR3 region: CASSFNTKYYEQYF. In DNA, the CDR3 is TGTGCCAGCAGTTTCAATACCAAGTACTACGAGCAGTACTTC.